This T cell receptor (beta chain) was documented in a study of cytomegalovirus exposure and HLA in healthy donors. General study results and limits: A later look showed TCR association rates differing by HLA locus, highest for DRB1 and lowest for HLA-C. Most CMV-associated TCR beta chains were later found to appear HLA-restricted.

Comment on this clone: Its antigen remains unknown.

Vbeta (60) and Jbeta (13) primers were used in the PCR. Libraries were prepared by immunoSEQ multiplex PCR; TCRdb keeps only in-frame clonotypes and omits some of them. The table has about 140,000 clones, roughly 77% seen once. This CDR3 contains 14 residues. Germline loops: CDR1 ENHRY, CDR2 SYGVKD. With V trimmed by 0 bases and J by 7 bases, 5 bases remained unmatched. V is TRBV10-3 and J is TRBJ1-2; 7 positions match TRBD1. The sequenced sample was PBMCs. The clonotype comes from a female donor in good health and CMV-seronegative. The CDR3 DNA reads TGTGCCATCAGTGAGTCTGACAGGGAGAGTGGCTACACCTTC. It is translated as CAISESDRESGYTF.